A selection of T cell receptor beta chains follows, all from one sample in a study of T cells after posttransplantation cyclophosphamide. TCRdb keeps only in-frame clones here, not all; method: immunoSEQ multiplex PCR. Here the sample spans tens of thousands of clones, around 91% being singletons. The sample consisted of PBMCs, taken around 63 days after allogeneic stem cell transplant with posttransplant cyclophosphamide. The receptors were gathered from a male patient aged 60 to 75 who received an allogeneic stem cell transplant from a related donor and was CMV-positive. The T cells may come from the graft donor. Both conserved end residues are part of each CDR3. D genes are given only for firm matches. Clone sizes are given selectively: once, few, many, or a class where the clone is expanded.

d_gene: -; v_gene: TRBV9; abundance: -; j_gene: TRBJ1-1; CDR3aa: CASSVVQGGTEAFF; CDR3nt: TGTGCCAGCAGCGTAGTTCAGGGCGGCACTGAAGCTTTCTTT
d_gene: -; v_gene: TRBV28; abundance: -; j_gene: TRBJ1-2; CDR3aa: CASSLWRINYGYTF; CDR3nt: TGTGCCAGCAGTTTATGGAGAATTAACTATGGCTACACCTTC
d_gene: -; v_gene: TRBV28; abundance: -; j_gene: TRBJ1-6; CDR3aa: CASSPSVGKSSYNSPLHF; CDR3nt: TGTGCCAGCAGTCCTTCGGTCGGGAAGAGCTCCTATAATTCACCCCTCCACTTT
d_gene: -; v_gene: TRBV5-6; abundance: -; j_gene: TRBJ1-6; CDR3aa: CASSLQGLNSPLHF; CDR3nt: TGTGCCAGCAGCTTGCAGGGGCTGAATTCACCCCTCCACTTT
d_gene: -; v_gene: TRBV29-1; abundance: once; j_gene: TRBJ1-2; CDR3aa: CSVDTSRTGGYTF; CDR3nt: TGCAGCGTTGATACTTCTCGGACGGGAGGCTACACCTTC
d_gene: -; v_gene: TRBV30; abundance: -; j_gene: TRBJ2-1; CDR3aa: CAWSVGREQFF; CDR3nt: TGTGCCTGGAGTGTAGGCAGGGAGCAGTTCTTC
d_gene: -; v_gene: TRBV5-1; abundance: -; j_gene: TRBJ2-1; CDR3aa: CASRQGGDYNEQFF; CDR3nt: TGCGCCAGCAGACAGGGGGGGGACTACAATGAGCAGTTCTTC
d_gene: -; v_gene: TRBV5-1; abundance: once; j_gene: TRBJ2-7; CDR3aa: CASSRQQGTYEQYF; CDR3nt: TGCGCCAGCAGCCGACAACAGGGCACCTACGAGCAGTACTTC
d_gene: TRBD2; v_gene: TRBV15; abundance: -; j_gene: TRBJ2-7; CDR3aa: CATSRLAGASYEQYF; CDR3nt: TGTGCCACCAGCCGGCTAGCGGGGGCCTCCTACGAGCAGTACTTC
d_gene: -; v_gene: TRBV25-1; abundance: -; j_gene: TRBJ1-2; CDR3aa: CASSHVDGFYGYTF; CDR3nt: TGTGCCAGCAGCCACGTTGACGGGTTCTATGGCTACACCTTC
d_gene: -; v_gene: TRBV5-6; abundance: few; j_gene: TRBJ1-1; CDR3aa: CASSYGLVMNTEAFF; CDR3nt: TGTGCCAGCAGCTACGGACTGGTAATGAACACTGAAGCTTTCTTT
d_gene: TRBD2; v_gene: TRBV5-1; abundance: -; j_gene: TRBJ2-2; CDR3aa: CASSTTSGGASGTGELFF; CDR3nt: TGCGCCAGCAGCACGACTAGCGGGGGGGCATCGGGCACCGGGGAGCTGTTTTTT
d_gene: -; v_gene: TRBV5-8; abundance: -; j_gene: TRBJ1-2; CDR3aa: CASSTGGGYGYTF; CDR3nt: TGTGCCAGCAGCACCGGTGGAGGGTATGGCTACACCTTC
d_gene: TRBD1; v_gene: TRBV7-2; abundance: once; j_gene: TRBJ2-1; CDR3aa: CASLRDRDFGEQFF; CDR3nt: TGTGCCAGCCTTAGGGACAGGGACTTTGGGGAGCAGTTCTTC
d_gene: -; v_gene: TRBV5-1; abundance: -; j_gene: TRBJ1-1; CDR3aa: CASSFGVIGNTEAFF; CDR3nt: TGCGCCAGCAGCTTCGGGGTTATTGGAAACACTGAAGCTTTCTTT
d_gene: -; v_gene: TRBV20-1; abundance: -; j_gene: TRBJ2-5; CDR3aa: CSALYFETQYF; CDR3nt: TGCAGTGCTCTCTATTTCGAGACCCAGTACTTC
d_gene: -; v_gene: TRBV29-1; abundance: -; j_gene: TRBJ1-6; CDR3aa: CSVGQGSSSPLHF; CDR3nt: TGCAGCGTTGGTCAGGGGAGTAGTTCACCCCTCCACTTT
d_gene: -; v_gene: TRBV21-1; abundance: once; j_gene: TRBJ2-7; CDR3aa: CASIPRTGIFWEQYF; CDR3nt: TGTGCCAGCATCCCGAGGACAGGGATTTTTTGGGAGCAGTACTTC
d_gene: TRBD1; v_gene: TRBV5-1; abundance: -; j_gene: TRBJ1-6; CDR3aa: CASSSYSGGSDNSPLHF; CDR3nt: TGCGCCAGCAGCTCCTACTCAGGGGGCAGCGATAATTCACCCCTCCACTTT
d_gene: -; v_gene: TRBV27; abundance: -; j_gene: TRBJ2-5; CDR3aa: CASSLGQARLETQYF; CDR3nt: TGTGCCAGCAGTTTAGGTCAGGCCCGTTTGGAGACCCAGTACTTC
d_gene: TRBD2; v_gene: TRBV6-4; abundance: -; j_gene: TRBJ2-1; CDR3aa: CASQSSQGGASEQFF; CDR3nt: TGTGCCAGCCAATCGAGCCAGGGAGGGGCGTCTGAGCAGTTCTTC
d_gene: -; v_gene: TRBV5-1; abundance: -; j_gene: TRBJ1-2; CDR3aa: CASSLGSTGGNYGYTF; CDR3nt: TGCGCCAGCAGCCTCGGTAGTACAGGAGGGAACTATGGCTACACCTTC
d_gene: TRBD2; v_gene: TRBV5-1; abundance: -; j_gene: TRBJ2-5; CDR3aa: CASSSVAGAIETQYF; CDR3nt: TGCGCCAGCAGCTCCGTAGCGGGGGCTATTGAGACCCAGTACTTC
d_gene: -; v_gene: TRBV10-3; abundance: -; j_gene: TRBJ2-2; CDR3aa: CAISEATGNTGELFF; CDR3nt: TGTGCCATCAGTGAGGCGACAGGTAACACCGGGGAGCTGTTTTTT
d_gene: -; v_gene: TRBV4-1; abundance: -; j_gene: TRBJ2-2; CDR3aa: CASSLRQFDTGELFF; CDR3nt: TGCGCCAGCAGCCTCAGACAGTTCGACACCGGGGAGCTGTTTTTT
d_gene: -; v_gene: TRBV5-1; abundance: -; j_gene: TRBJ2-1; CDR3aa: CASSLYGIEQFF; CDR3nt: TGCGCCAGCAGCTTGTACGGGATTGAGCAGTTCTTC
d_gene: -; v_gene: TRBV29-1; abundance: -; j_gene: TRBJ1-2; CDR3aa: CSEGYGYTF; CDR3nt: TGCAGCGAGGGGTATGGCTACACCTTC
d_gene: TRBD1; v_gene: TRBV7-8; abundance: -; j_gene: TRBJ2-2; CDR3aa: CASSFRSRQGRTGELFF; CDR3nt: TGTGCCAGCAGCTTCCGATCAAGACAGGGGCGGACCGGGGAGCTGTTTTTT
d_gene: -; v_gene: TRBV21-1; abundance: -; j_gene: TRBJ1-2; CDR3aa: CASTPGRATGYTF; CDR3nt: TGTGCCAGCACTCCGGGCAGGGCAACGGGCTACACCTTC
d_gene: -; v_gene: TRBV5-1; abundance: -; j_gene: TRBJ2-1; CDR3aa: CASSLVSLGGDEQFF; CDR3nt: TGCGCCAGCAGCTTGGTGTCTCTAGGGGGGGACGAGCAGTTCTTC
d_gene: -; v_gene: TRBV9; abundance: once; j_gene: TRBJ2-5; CDR3aa: CASSVHGQETQYF; CDR3nt: TGTGCCAGCAGCGTACACGGCCAAGAGACCCAGTACTTC
d_gene: -; v_gene: TRBV4-2; abundance: -; j_gene: TRBJ1-3; CDR3aa: CASSQEAGGTIYF; CDR3nt: TGTGCCAGCAGCCAAGAAGCCGGGGGCACCATATATTTT
d_gene: TRBD1; v_gene: TRBV27; abundance: -; j_gene: TRBJ1-2; CDR3aa: CASSLTRDSPHFTF; CDR3nt: TGTGCCAGCAGTTTAACGCGGGACAGTCCGCATTTTACCTTC
d_gene: TRBD2; v_gene: TRBV11-2; abundance: -; j_gene: TRBJ2-1; CDR3aa: CASSLEPGLAVYNEQFF; CDR3nt: TGTGCCAGCAGCTTAGAACCGGGACTAGCAGTCTACAATGAGCAGTTCTTC
d_gene: TRBD1; v_gene: TRBV9; abundance: -; j_gene: TRBJ1-2; CDR3aa: CASSSRTGDYGYTF; CDR3nt: TGTGCCAGCAGCTCTCGGACAGGGGACTATGGCTACACCTTC
d_gene: -; v_gene: TRBV19; abundance: -; j_gene: TRBJ1-1; CDR3aa: CASGRASLEAFF; CDR3nt: TGTGCCAGTGGGAGGGCTTCCCTTGAAGCTTTCTTT
d_gene: -; v_gene: TRBV4-2; abundance: once; j_gene: TRBJ2-3; CDR3aa: CASSQKGGVGDTQYF; CDR3nt: TGTGCCAGCAGCCAAAAAGGAGGAGTGGGGGATACGCAGTATTTT
d_gene: -; v_gene: TRBV30; abundance: -; j_gene: TRBJ2-2; CDR3aa: CAWSVGGNTGELFF; CDR3nt: TGTGCCTGGAGTGTGGGAGGGAACACCGGGGAGCTGTTTTTT
d_gene: -; v_gene: TRBV19; abundance: -; j_gene: TRBJ1-1; CDR3aa: CASSIGGGYTEAFF; CDR3nt: TGTGCCAGTAGTATAGGCGGGGGCTACACTGAAGCTTTCTTT
d_gene: -; v_gene: TRBV6-1; abundance: -; j_gene: TRBJ1-4; CDR3aa: CASSATYRSTNEKLFF; CDR3nt: TGTGCCAGCAGTGCCACTTACAGATCTACTAATGAAAAACTGTTTTTT
d_gene: -; v_gene: TRBV5-4; abundance: -; j_gene: TRBJ2-6; CDR3aa: CASSPPRGNGANVLTF; CDR3nt: TGTGCCAGCAGTCCACCCAGGGGAAATGGGGCCAACGTCCTGACTTTC
d_gene: TRBD2; v_gene: TRBV9; abundance: -; j_gene: TRBJ2-3; CDR3aa: CASSVGTSGGAGGDTQYF; CDR3nt: TGTGCCAGCAGCGTCGGGACTAGCGGGGGGGCCGGTGGGGATACGCAGTATTTT
d_gene: -; v_gene: TRBV5-5; abundance: -; j_gene: TRBJ1-6; CDR3aa: CASTSSGEYNSPLHF; CDR3nt: TGTGCCAGCACCTCCTCAGGGGAGTATAATTCACCCCTCCACTTT
d_gene: -; v_gene: TRBV9; abundance: -; j_gene: TRBJ1-4; CDR3aa: CASSVGQINEKLFF; CDR3nt: TGTGCCAGCAGCGTAGGGCAGATTAATGAAAAACTGTTTTTT
d_gene: -; v_gene: TRBV19; abundance: -; j_gene: TRBJ2-2; CDR3aa: CASSLGRNTGELFF; CDR3nt: TGTGCCAGTAGTCTGGGCAGGAACACCGGGGAGCTGTTTTTT
d_gene: -; v_gene: TRBV4-2; abundance: -; j_gene: TRBJ2-2; CDR3aa: CASSHKSLGGENTGELFF; CDR3nt: TGTGCCAGCAGCCATAAATCCCTAGGGGGGGAGAACACCGGGGAGCTGTTTTTT
d_gene: -; v_gene: TRBV19; abundance: -; j_gene: TRBJ1-2; CDR3aa: CASIRSRSEGYGYTF; CDR3nt: TGTGCCAGTATCCGTAGTCGGTCTGAGGGCTATGGCTACACCTTC
d_gene: -; v_gene: TRBV2; abundance: -; j_gene: TRBJ1-5; CDR3aa: CASSEETNQPQHF; CDR3nt: TGTGCCAGCAGTGAAGAGACTAATCAGCCCCAGCATTTT